Detailed here is one TCR beta chain. Sequenced by immunoSEQ multiplex PCR; TCRdb stores in-frame clones only, minus some. The profile shows about 44,000 clones, 92% of them singletons. The source of the sample is a study of T cell changes during pregnancy in multiple sclerosis. From germline, CDR1 is MDHEN and CDR2 SYDVKM. CDR3 length: 15 residues. The trim removed 5 bases at V and 1 base at J, leaving 6 bases unmatched. The chain employs TRBV28 and TRBJ2-7, with 9 bases identical to TRBD2. The sequencing input was peripheral blood. The clonotype comes from a female donor with multiple sclerosis, enrolled in a pregnancy study. Here the CDR3 DNA reads TGTGCCAGCAGTCTTGGGGCGGGAGGGTCCTACGAGCAGTACTTC. This codes for CASSLGAGGSYEQYF.